The 24 T cell receptor beta chains presented below share a single source sample, sequenced in a study of blood T cells in healthy people across ages. Through a sample-barcoded 5' primer and a J-beta primer mix, a second PCR was run for about 6 to 11 cycles. TCRdb processed the 5' RACE reads anew with MiXCR; each CDR3 protein has one entry. The data show about 1,800,000 distinct CDR3 sequences, 28% seen once. The sequencing input was blood. The receptors derive from a woman aged 25 to 39 in good health.

The chain joins TRBV28 to TRBJ1-2, with D possibly being TRBD1 (5 bases). The germline CDR1 and CDR2 sequences are MDHEN and SYDVKM. Trimming removed 4 bases at V and 8 bases at J, with 17 bases between. The CDR3 totals 14 residues. CDR3 residues: CASSSAQAPSGYTF. The CDR3 DNA sequence: TGTGCCAGCAGTTCAGCACAGGCACCTAGCGGCTACACCTTC.

About this clonotype itself: A much larger clone differs from this one at a single base, so this may be a read error. V gene TRBV4-3 combines with J gene TRBJ1-2, with TRBD1 matching over 11 bases. Germline CDR1 LGHNA, CDR2 YSLEER. This CDR3 region has 17 residues. With V trimmed by 0 bases and J by 7 bases, 10 bases remained unmatched. The CDR3 spells CASSQDRGQGVLSGYTF. CDR3 nucleotide sequence: TGCGCCAGCAGCCAAGATCGGGGACAGGGGGTGTTGAGTGGCTACACCTTC.

The chain couples TRBV15 to TRBJ2-5; maybe TRBD1 (6 bases). V was trimmed by 9 bases and J by 2 bases, leaving 13 bases between them. This CDR3 spans 13 amino acids. The germline gives CDR1 LNHNV, CDR2 YYDKDF (reference sequence). The CDR3 sequence is CATGARGQETQYF. CDR3 coding DNA: TGTGCCACGGGTGCAAGGGGGCAAGAGACCCAGTACTTC.

About this clonotype itself: One junction end does not reproduce the germline sequence, and a read error may be involved. The chain employs TRBV5-1 and TRBJ2-3; TRBD2 agrees at 7 bases. CDR1 is SGHRS and CDR2 is YFSETQ in the germline V gene. This CDR3 is built from 15 residues. CDR3 region: CACSWASGSTDTQYF. CDR3 coding DNA: TGCGCCTGCAGTTGGGCTAGCGGTAGCACAGATACGCAGTATTTT.

In its sample, this clonotype was seen a few times. The chain joins TRBV5-5 to TRBJ2-1; 7 bases are a match to TRBD1. CDR3 length: 15 amino acids. Germline lookup yields CDR1 SGHKS and CDR2 YYEKEE (reference sequence). After removal of 5 bases from V and 4 bases from J, the junction contained 9 bases not matched to a gene. CDR3 DNA sequence: TGTGCCAGCAGTCGCGACAGGGCGGTTTACAATGAGCAGTTCTTC. Translation: CASSRDRAVYNEQFF.

In its sample, this clonotype was seen a few times. The chain uses TRBV7-9 and TRBJ1-6; 11 bases are shared with TRBD1. Germline-derived CDR1 and CDR2 are SEHNR and FQNEAQ (reference sequence). J was trimmed by 6 bases and V by 2 bases; bases with no gene match: 3. The CDR3 is 16 residues long. The CDR3 reads CASSLRDRGFNSPLHF. Here the CDR3 DNA reads TGTGCCAGCAGCTTACGGGACAGGGGGTTTAATTCACCCCTCCACTTT. Full variable domain (outside the CDR3, taken from reference TRBV7-9 and TRBJ1-6): DTGVSQNPRHKITKRGQNVTFRCDPISEHNRLYWYRQTLGQGPEFLTYFQNEAQLEKSRLLSDRFSAERPKGSFSTLEIQRTEQGDSAMYLCASSLRDRGFNSPLHFGNGTRLTVT.

This clonotype was seen a handful of times. V usage is TRBV19 and J usage is TRBJ2-5, with 8 bases that match TRBD2. The V gene end was trimmed by 7 bases and the J gene end by 3 bases; junction bases not matched to a gene: 7. Germline V CDR1 and CDR2: LNHDA, SQIVND (reference sequence). The CDR3 has 14 amino acids. Here the CDR3 reads CASTISGGEETQYF. The DNA of the CDR3 is TGTGCCAGTACCATCAGCGGGGGCGAAGAGACCCAGTACTTC.

In its sample, this clonotype was seen a few times. The rearrangement uses TRBV4-1 and TRBJ1-4; D is unclear. The germline gives CDR1 MGHRA, CDR2 YSYEKL. Trimming removed 0 bases at V and 7 bases at J, with 3 bases between. There are 12 residues in the CDR3. The CDR3 DNA reads as TGCGCCAGCAGCCAAGATTTTGAAAAACTGTTTTTT. Protein: CASSQDFEKLFF.

The V and J genes are TRBV5-6 and TRBJ2-7; D is uncertain. With 1 base removed from V and 5 bases from J, the gap between germline ends came to 10 bases. This CDR3 is 13 amino acids long. The V gene's germline CDR1 is SGHDT and CDR2 YYEEEE. The CDR3 coding sequence is TGTGCCAGCAGCTTGACAGTATCGAACGAGCAGTACTTC. Its translation: CASSLTVSNEQYF. The full variable domain, completed using reference TRBV5-6 and TRBJ2-7, is DAGVTQSPTHLIKTRGQQVTLRCSPKSGHDTVSWYQQALGQGPQFIFQYYEEEERQRGNFPDRFSGHQFPNYSSELNVNALLLGDSALYLCASSLTVSNEQYFGPGTRLTVT.

This clonotype has more than one count but fewer than ten. The chain has TRBV29-1 and TRBJ2-1; TRBD2 matches at 8 bases. Germline trimming cut 7 bases from V and 6 bases from J; bases unmatched to any gene: 11. The CDR3 consists of 14 residues. The germline gives CDR1 SQVTM, CDR2 ANQGSEA. The CDR3 loop reads CSGTGGLEFNEQFF. The CDR3 bases are TGCAGCGGTACGGGGGGGCTGGAGTTCAATGAGCAGTTCTTC.

On this clonotype: It may be a read error: a sequence one base away is much more abundant. The CDR3 carries no conserved terminal phenylalanine or tryptophan, so it likely arises from a read error. This chain uses TRBV29-1 with TRBJ2-5, with TRBD1 matching 8 bases. CDR3 length: 15 residues. J lost 4 bases, V lost 6 bases, and 13 bases had no gene match. From germline, CDR1 is SQVTM and CDR2 ANQGSEA. As DNA, the CDR3 is TGCAGCGTGGAACCTCAGGGGGCGCAGGGAGAGACCCAGTACTGC. It specifies CSVEPQGAQGETQYC.

Ten or more counts support this clonotype. This chain uses TRBV29-1 with TRBJ2-3; D is unclear. The V gene's germline CDR1 is SQVTM and CDR2 ANQGSEA. This CDR3 is 15 amino acids long. Trimming stripped 5 bases from V and 6 bases from J, with 21 bases between. This CDR3 reads CSVRDWRSIRDTQYF. The CDR3 DNA reads as TGCAGCGTTCGCGACTGGCGAAGCATACGGGATACGCAGTATTTT.

This clonotype was found a few times. The chain uses TRBV19 and TRBJ2-7; TRBD1 is a possible D gene (6 bases). This CDR3 contains 14 residues. The germline gives CDR1 LNHDA, CDR2 SQIVND (reference sequence). Trimming shortened V by 1 base and J by 2 bases, and 9 bases separated the two germline ends. In nucleotides, the CDR3 is TGTGCCAGTAGTATAGGACAGGAAGCCTACGAGCAGTACTTC. This codes for CASSIGQEAYEQYF.

This clonotype was observed a single time. The chain employs TRBV29-1 and TRBJ1-2, with 9 bases fitting TRBD1. Trimming at V came to 7 bases and at J to 10 bases, leaving 13 bases not matched to a gene. CDR3 length equals 13 residues. Germline CDR1 SQVTM, CDR2 ANQGSEA. The CDR3 DNA reads TGCAGCGCCTCGACAGGGGGGGTAAGGGACTACACCTTC. This translates into CSASTGGVRDYTF.

This chain links TRBV9 with TRBJ2-5, with D possibly being TRBD1 or TRBD2 (5 bases each). V was clipped by 0 bases and J by 5 bases, with 11 bases between them. Germline V gene sequence: CDR1 SGDLS, CDR2 YYNGEE. The CDR3 totals 14 residues. CDR3 in amino acids: CASSVGRDVETQYF. The CDR3 region has the DNA TGTGCCAGCAGCGTAGGCAGGGACGTTGAGACCCAGTACTTC. Using reference TRBV9 and TRBJ2-5 for the parts outside the CDR3, the full variable domain is DSGVTQTPKHLITATGQRVTLRCSPRSGDLSVYWYQQSLDQGLQFLIQYYNGEERAKGNILERFSAQQFPDLHSELNLSSLELGDSALYFCASSVGRDVETQYFGPGTRLLVL.

V is TRBV19 and J is TRBJ1-1, with D hard to call. CDR3 length: 11 residues. Trimming shortened V by 5 bases and J by 4 bases, and 5 bases separated the two germline ends. Germline lookup yields CDR1 LNHDA and CDR2 SQIVND (reference sequence). The CDR3 nucleotides read TGTGCCAGTAGTTGGCGCACTGAAGCTTTCTTT. Amino acids: CASSWRTEAFF.

This clonotype was counted a single time. At one end the junction does not follow the germline gene, possibly because of a read error. V gene TRBV7-7 combines with J gene TRBJ2-5; D gene unclear. This CDR3 contains 15 residues. The V gene's germline CDR1 is SSHAT and CDR2 FNYEAQ (reference sequence). CDR3 in DNA: TGTGCCAGCAGCTTAGGGACGCCCCCACAAGAGGCCCAGTACTTC. Its translation: CASSLGTPPQEAQYF.

The table lists this clonotype with a count of one. The V and J genes are TRBV20-1 and TRBJ2-1, with 8 bases fitting TRBD2. J gave up 13 bases and V 6 bases, and 14 bases lay outside the gene matches. The CDR3 is made up of 13 amino acids. CDR1 is DFQATT and CDR2 is SNEGSKA in the germline V gene (reference sequence). DNA for the CDR3: TGCAGTGCAATAGCGGGACTCATGGAGACCCAGTTCTTC. Protein: CSAIAGLMETQFF.

This clonotype was recorded a few times. This rearrangement joins TRBV16 to TRBJ1-4, with 7 bases matching TRBD1. This CDR3 spans 16 amino acids. V lost 0 bases, J lost 5 bases, and 6 bases stayed unmatched. The germline CDR1 and CDR2 sequences are KGHSY and FQNENV. CDR3 residues: CASSQSRAGGNEKLFF. The CDR3 DNA is TGTGCCAGCAGCCAATCCCGGGCAGGGGGAAATGAAAAACTGTTTTTT.

This rearrangement joins TRBV14 to TRBJ2-3, with TRBD2 identical over 10 bases. V lost 3 bases to trimming and J lost 4 bases; unmatched junction nucleotides: 4. The V gene's germline CDR1 is SGHDN and CDR2 FVKESK. The CDR3 covers 15 residues. Here the CDR3 DNA reads TGTGCCAGCAGCCAGGGACTAGCGTTTGCAGATACGCAGTATTTT. Protein product: CASSQGLAFADTQYF.

The J gene is TRBJ2-5, the V gene TRBV29-1, with D perhaps TRBD2 (5 bases). The V and J ends lost 4 bases and 2 bases respectively, with 8 bases between them. CDR1 SQVTM and CDR2 ANQGSEA come from the germline V gene. The CDR3 has 12 amino acids. CDR3 in amino acids: CSVVGSQETQYF. DNA of the CDR3: TGCAGCGTTGTGGGGAGTCAAGAGACCCAGTACTTC. Filled out from reference TRBV29-1 and TRBJ2-5, the complete variable domain reads SAVISQKPSRDICQRGTSLTIQCQVDSQVTMMFWYRQQPGQSLTLIATANQGSEATYESGFVIDKFPISRPNLTFSTLTVSNMSPEDSSIYLCSVVGSQETQYFGPGTRLLVL.

The rearrangement joins TRBV27 to TRBJ2-7; 7 nucleotides align to TRBD2. V gave up 6 bases and J gave up 4 bases; unmatched junction bases: 15. This CDR3 contains 16 residues. Germline V gives CDR1 MNHEY, CDR2 SMNVEV (reference sequence). Here the CDR3 reads CASSSQPRLAYYEQYF. The CDR3 bases are TGTGCCAGCAGCTCGCAGCCCCGACTAGCTTATTACGAGCAGTACTTC.

Regarding this clonotype: With a much larger clone just one base away, this may be a read error. The J gene is TRBJ2-7, the V gene TRBV10-1; a weak D match, TRBD1 (6 bases). With 2 bases removed from V and 5 bases from J, the gap between germline ends came to 13 bases. The germline V gene encodes CDR1 WNHNN and CDR2 SYGVQD (reference sequence). The CDR3 has 14 residues. The CDR3 spells CASSESRGVHEQYF. The CDR3 nucleotides are TGCGCCAGCAGTGAGAGCAGGGGAGTTCACGAGCAGTACTTC.

This clonotype turned up a few times. The CDR3 is CASSLAPINEKLFF. Written as DNA, the CDR3 is TGTGCCAGCAGCTTAGCTCCGATTAATGAAAAACTGTTTTTT. The chain has TRBV7-2 and TRBJ1-4; D gene ambiguous. Trimming removed 0 bases from V and 4 bases from J, with 6 bases in between. Germline CDR1 is SGHTA and CDR2 is FQGNSA. This CDR3 has 14 amino acids.